A single sample is the source of the 14 T cell receptor beta chains below, sequenced in a study of post-analysis software for immune sequencing data. Broader study findings: In patients, TRBV5-6, TRBV5-1 and TRBV20-1 belonged to five or six TRBV segments found more frequently than in controls.

For these TCRs, the target antigens are not known. TCR beta cDNA libraries had unique molecular identifiers. MiXCR, run by TCRdb on the PCR reads, gives a single entry per CDR3 protein. The sample has some 240,000 distinct CDR3 sequences, 35% to 45% seen once. Sequencing used blood. These receptor sequences come from a girl aged 10-17 years with multiple sclerosis.

The chain carries TRBV27 and TRBJ2-5; D gene unclear. TRBJ2-7 explains the end of the DNA better; the J call may be wrong. The CDR3 runs 18 residues. CDR1 is MNHEY, CDR2 SMNVEV, per germline (reference sequence). The CDR3 region is CASSLAVSSTESRYEQYF. The CDR3 region has the DNA TGTGCCAGCAGTTTAGCCGTATCCTCGACGGAGAGTCGCTACGAGCAGTACTTC.

Comment on this clonotype: The CDR3 end shows no conserved phenylalanine or tryptophan, and so a read error is likely. DNA for the CDR3: TGTGCCAGCAGCTCTTCGGGCAGGGGCCGAGATCAGCCCCAGCATTGT. This translates into CASSSSGRGRDQPQHC. The J gene is TRBJ1-5, the V gene TRBV13, with D perhaps TRBD1 (6 bases). V was clipped by 4 bases and J by 5 bases, with 18 bases between them. This CDR3 region has 16 residues. Looked up from germline, CDR1 is PRHDT and CDR2 is FYEKMQ (reference sequence).

This clonotype was observed at least ten times. The chain recombines TRBV6-1 with TRBJ2-7, with 13 nucleotides matching TRBD2. The CDR3 totals 15 residues. Germline CDR1 and CDR2: MNHNS and SASEGT. J gave up 3 bases and V 6 bases, and 5 bases lay outside the gene matches. In DNA form, the CDR3 reads TGTGCCAGCAGGAGGACTAGCGGGAGTAGCTACGAGCAGTACTTC. Translated, it gives CASRRTSGSSYEQYF.

For this clonotype: A much larger clone differs from this one at a single base, so this may be a read error. This rearrangement joins TRBV4-1 to TRBJ2-1; TRBD2 matches at 8 bases. Trimming cost V 1 base and J 6 bases; bases outside gene matches: 5. Germline-derived CDR1 and CDR2 are MGHRA and YSYEKL. The CDR3 totals 15 residues. The CDR3 DNA sequence: TGCGCCAGCAGCCAAGGACCGCTAGCGGGCAATGAGCAGTTCTTC. Its protein is CASSQGPLAGNEQFF.

This clonotype was observed once. The gene calls are TRBV11-3 and TRBJ1-4; D gene ambiguous. Trimming stripped 5 bases from V and 8 bases from J, with 18 bases between. Germline values: CDR1 SGHNT, CDR2 YENEEA. The CDR3 runs to 15 residues. The DNA for the CDR3 is TGTGCCAGCAGCAGCCCGACGGAAAACGAGGAAAAACTGTTTTTT. Translating it yields CASSSPTENEEKLFF.

This rearrangement joins TRBV4-2 to TRBJ1-4; 8 bases fit TRBD1. J gave up 8 bases and V 3 bases, and 5 bases lay outside the gene matches. This CDR3 is built from 14 residues. Germline V gene sequence: CDR1 LGHNA, CDR2 YNFKEQ. DNA for the CDR3: TGTGCCAGCAGCCAGGACAACAGGGGGGAAAAACTGTTTTTT. Protein: CASSQDNRGEKLFF.

There are many counts of this clonotype. The V call is TRBV7-2, the J call TRBJ2-1, with 12 nucleotides matching TRBD2. In germline, CDR1 is SGHTA, CDR2 FQGNSA. The CDR3 totals 16 residues. V shed 5 bases, J shed 7 bases, and the junction held 9 bases outside the gene matches. This chain's CDR3 is CASSQGLAGGLNEQFF. DNA of the CDR3: TGTGCCAGCAGCCAAGGGCTAGCGGGGGGGCTGAATGAGCAGTTCTTC.

In the case of this clonotype: The conserved final phenylalanine or tryptophan is absent from the CDR3, which likely points to a read error. The J gene is TRBJ2-2, the V gene TRBV20-1, with D perhaps being TRBD1 or TRBD2 (5 bases each). Germline assignment: CDR1 DFQATT and CDR2 SNEGSKA (reference sequence). Trimming shortened V by 1 base and J by 6 bases, and 15 bases separated the two germline ends. There are 15 residues in the CDR3. The CDR3 loop reads CSARGGTAWPGELFV. In DNA, the CDR3 is TGCAGTGCTAGAGGGGGGACGGCTTGGCCCGGGGAGCTGTTTGTT.

This clonotype appeared many times. The chain combines TRBV11-1 with TRBJ2-3; D might be TRBD2 (5 bases). CDR1 SGHAT and CDR2 FQDESV come from the germline V gene (reference sequence). CDR3 length: 15 residues. V was cut by 0 bases and J by 4 bases, with 11 bases left in between. The CDR3 nucleotides read TGTGCCAGCAGCTTAGCGGGAGATGCCGCAGATACGCAGTATTTT. Encoded protein: CASSLAGDAADTQYF.

The rearrangement links TRBV5-6 to TRBJ2-1, with 16 positions matching TRBD2. The CDR3 covers 18 residues. Germline trimming cut 4 bases from V and 5 bases from J; bases unmatched to any gene: 9. Germline V CDR1 and CDR2: SGHDT, YYEEEE. The CDR3 nucleotides read TGTGCCAGCAGCATATACGGGACTAGCGGGGGGGCCCACAATGAGCAGTTCTTC. This codes for CASSIYGTSGGAHNEQFF.

V is TRBV29-1 and J is TRBJ2-7, with 7 bases matching TRBD1. This CDR3 has 12 residues. Trimming at V came to 5 bases and at J to 3 bases, leaving 4 bases not matched to a gene. Germline-derived CDR1 and CDR2 are SQVTM and ANQGSEA. The CDR3 DNA sequence: TGCAGCGTTCGCAACAGGGGCTACGAGCAGTACTTC. Its translation is CSVRNRGYEQYF.

The rearrangement joins TRBV7-7 to TRBJ2-3, with 8 bases fitting TRBD2. This CDR3 is built from 15 residues. Germline V gene sequence: CDR1 SSHAT, CDR2 FNYEAQ (reference sequence). The ends lost 10 bases at V and 4 bases at J; junction bases unmatched: 13. The CDR3 DNA reads as TGTGCCAACCCAGATCGGGGGGGCAGTGCAGATACGCAGTATTTT. This codes for CANPDRGGSADTQYF.

This sequence joins TRBV20-1 and TRBJ2-1; 11 bases fit TRBD2. V lost 2 bases and J lost 6; bases outside the gene matches: 6. This CDR3 region has 15 residues. Germline V gene data show CDR1 as DFQATT and CDR2 as SNEGSKA (reference sequence). The CDR3, as DNA: TGCAGTGCTAGAATGACTAGCGGGGCCTTCAATGAGCAGTTCTTC. Residues: CSARMTSGAFNEQFF.

Only one count was recorded for this clonotype. This may stem from a read error, because a much larger clone lies one nucleotide away. The chain is built from TRBV7-9 and TRBJ2-5, with D tentatively TRBD2 (6 bases). The germline V gene has CDR1 SEHNR and CDR2 FQNEAQ (reference sequence). The CDR3 sequence is 16 residues long. Trimming cost V 5 bases and J 3 bases, with 19 bases left between them. Written as DNA, the CDR3 is TGTGCCAGCAGCACAATATTCGGAGGGGACGAAGAGACCCAGTACTTC. Translation gives CASSTIFGGDEETQYF.